A selection of T cell receptor beta chains follows, all from one sample in a study of CD8 T cells in ankylosing spondylitis. TCRdb recomputed calls from the 5' RACE reads with MiXCR, one row per CDR3 protein. This table holds fewer than 250,000 distinct CDR3 sequences, over 9.5% found once. Sequencing input: blood, either unsorted or a sorted T cell fraction (not recorded which). The receptors derive from a male donor with ankylosing spondylitis or in good health (not recorded which). CDR3s include the opening cysteine and the closing phenylalanine or tryptophan. Fields, in order: V gene, J gene, D gene, clone size, CDR3 protein, CDR3 DNA. A D gene is named only where the DNA matches it firmly. A row's size may be missing; if present it is once, few, many or a size class.

TRBV30	TRBJ2-3	TRBD2	-	CAWRLRGGLDTQYF	TGTGCCTGGAGGTTACGGGGGGGCCTCGATACGCAGTATTTT
TRBV12-3/TRBV12-4	TRBJ2-4	TRBD2	few	CASSQPSSGRALVGNIQYF	TGTGCCAGCAGTCAGCCAAGTAGCGGGAGGGCCCTGGTAGGGAACATTCAGTACTTC
TRBV10-1	TRBJ2-7	-	-	CASSESTYGAPYEQYF	TGCGCCAGCAGTGAGTCGACTTACGGTGCTCCCTACGAGCAGTACTTC
TRBV7-9	TRBJ2-7	-	-	CASRSTGYLSYEQYF	TGTGCCAGCAGATCGACAGGTTACCTCTCCTACGAGCAGTACTTC
TRBV7-9	TRBJ2-7	TRBD1	many	CASSAGTGGFYEQYF	TGTGCCAGCAGCGCGGGGACAGGGGGCTTCTACGAGCAGTACTTC
TRBV5-1	TRBJ1-1	-	many	CASSLFRGERNTEAFF	TGCGCCAGCAGCTTGTTCAGGGGAGAACGGAACACTGAAGCTTTCTTT
TRBV12-3/TRBV12-4	TRBJ1-5	-	-	CASSFRGQQPQHF	TGTGCCAGCAGTTTCCGAGGGCAACAGCCCCAGCATTTT
TRBV15	TRBJ2-7	TRBD1	few	CATGTGTGASREQYF	TGTGCCACCGGGACCGGGACAGGGGCATCCCGCGAGCAGTACTTC
TRBV12-3/TRBV12-4	TRBJ2-3	-	many	CASSPFGGFRDTQYF	TGTGCCAGCAGCCCTTTTGGTGGGTTTCGAGATACGCAGTATTTT
TRBV20-1	TRBJ2-3	-	many	CSANIVKSDTQYF	TGCAGTGCTAATATTGTTAAGTCAGATACGCAGTATTTT
TRBV6-5	TRBJ1-1	TRBD1	-	CASSYPTGTGNTEAFF	TGTGCCAGCAGTTATCCGACCGGGACAGGGAACACTGAAGCTTTCTTT
TRBV18	TRBJ2-5	TRBD2	many	CASSPVLAGVAQETQYF	TGTGCCAGCTCACCCGTACTAGCGGGAGTCGCCCAGGAGACCCAGTACTTC
TRBV21-1	TRBJ2-3	-	many	CASSPAGDTQYF	TGTGCCAGCAGTCCGGCGGGAGATACGCAGTATTTT
TRBV12-3/TRBV12-4	TRBJ2-1	-	many	CASSRDGINEQFF	TGTGCCAGCAGCCGGGACGGTATCAATGAGCAGTTCTTC
TRBV12-3/TRBV12-4	TRBJ2-1	TRBD2	many	CASREGLGQGQFF	TGTGCCAGCAGGGAGGGACTAGGGCAGGGGCAGTTCTTC
TRBV20-1	TRBJ2-7	-	many	CSASSQTGSSYEQYF	TGCAGTGCTAGTTCCCAGACAGGCAGCTCCTACGAGCAGTACTTC
TRBV7-9	TRBJ1-4	-	-	CASSPISAPTNEKLFF	TGTGCCAGCAGCCCCATCTCGGCCCCAACTAATGAAAAACTGTTTTTT
TRBV4-2	TRBJ1-2	-	once	CASSLGAEDYGYTF	TGTGCCAGCAGCCTGGGGGCAGAGGATTATGGCTACACCTTC
TRBV5-4	TRBJ2-3	TRBD2	-	CASSFGGGRGTDTQYF	TGTGCCAGCAGCTTCGGCGGCGGGAGGGGCACAGATACGCAGTATTTT
TRBV6-1	TRBJ2-7	TRBD1	few	CASSETGGTGSYEQYF	TGTGCCAGCAGTGAAACCGGGGGGACAGGGTCCTACGAGCAGTACTTC
TRBV12-3/TRBV12-4	TRBJ1-5	-	many	CASSLASTGPQPQHF	TGTGCCAGCAGTTTAGCGAGCACAGGGCCTCAGCCCCAGCATTTT
TRBV6-1	TRBJ2-2	TRBD2	few	CASSRGGEELFF	TGTGCCAGCAGTCGGGGGGGCGAGGAGCTGTTTTTT
TRBV9	TRBJ1-2	TRBD1	many	CASSVFQGAFHGYTF	TGTGCCAGCAGCGTATTTCAGGGGGCGTTTCATGGCTACACCTTC
TRBV19	TRBJ1-1	-	few	CASTPTPMNTEAFF	TGTGCCAGTACCCCGACACCCATGAACACTGAAGCTTTCTTT
TRBV19	TRBJ2-7	TRBD1	many	CASSVNRGSYEQYF	TGTGCCAGTAGTGTTAACAGGGGAAGCTACGAGCAGTACTTC
TRBV12-3/TRBV12-4	TRBJ2-1	-	many	CASSPDSNNEQFF	TGTGCCAGCAGTCCCGACAGCAACAATGAGCAGTTCTTC
TRBV20-1	TRBJ2-1	-	many	CSAIPELEYNEQFF	TGCAGTGCTATTCCCGAGTTGGAGTACAATGAGCAGTTCTTC
TRBV2	TRBJ1-1	TRBD1	few	CASSRTGMNTEAFF	TGTGCCAGCAGTAGGACAGGGATGAACACTGAAGCTTTCTTT
TRBV5-1	TRBJ2-1	-	many	CASRRSLGANEQFF	TGCGCCAGCAGAAGGTCGTTGGGGGCTAATGAGCAGTTCTTC
TRBV5-6	TRBJ2-4	TRBD2	few	CASSLELAGGVLRRNIQYF	TGTGCCAGCAGCTTGGAACTAGCGGGAGGGGTACTTAGGCGAAACATTCAGTACTTC
TRBV6-1	TRBJ1-3	TRBD1	-	CASSQAGQGFSGNTIYF	TGTGCCAGCAGTCAGGCGGGACAGGGATTCTCTGGAAACACCATATATTTT
TRBV20-1	TRBJ2-7	-	many	CSARVVNEQYF	TGCAGTGCTAGAGTTGTAAACGAGCAGTACTTC
TRBV29-1	TRBJ1-1	-	many	CSVEDGFGLFNTEAFF	TGCAGCGTTGAAGATGGGTTCGGCCTGTTCAACACTGAAGCTTTCTTT
TRBV11-1	TRBJ1-4	-	many	CASSRGLNEKLFF	TGTGCCAGCAGCCGGGGGCTTAATGAAAAACTGTTTTTT
TRBV5-1	TRBJ2-1	TRBD2	many	CASTELAGGYNEQFF	TGCGCCAGCACCGAACTAGCGGGAGGCTACAATGAGCAGTTCTTC
TRBV5-1	TRBJ2-2	-	many	CASSPRTENTGELFF	TGCGCCAGCAGCCCACGGACGGAGAACACCGGGGAGCTGTTTTTT
TRBV20-1	TRBJ1-5	-	many	CSATVRGDPNQPQHF	TGCAGTGCTACCGTTAGGGGGGACCCCAATCAGCCCCAGCATTTT
TRBV12-3/TRBV12-4	TRBJ2-5	-	many	CASSFGRGETQYF	TGTGCCAGCAGTTTTGGAAGGGGAGAGACCCAGTACTTC
TRBV7-9	TRBJ2-1	TRBD1	-	CASSPRQGLVDEQFF	TGTGCCAGCAGCCCTAGACAGGGGTTGGTCGATGAGCAGTTCTTC
TRBV28	TRBJ2-7	TRBD1	many	CASRGTGDSYEQYF	TGTGCCAGCAGGGGCACAGGGGACTCCTACGAGCAGTACTTC
TRBV11-2	TRBJ2-7	-	many	CASSLHRAGNTFYSYEQYF	TGTGCCAGCAGCTTACATCGGGCAGGGAATACCTTCTACTCCTACGAGCAGTACTTC
TRBV27	TRBJ2-7	-	-	CASSLLADYEQYF	TGTGCCAGCAGTTTATTAGCCGACTACGAGCAGTACTTC
TRBV5-1	TRBJ2-3	TRBD1	-	CASSPTGDTDTQYF	TGCGCCAGCAGCCCAACAGGGGACACAGATACGCAGTATTTT
TRBV7-6	TRBJ2-1	TRBD2	few	CASSIYSGTSVYNEQFF	TGTGCCAGCAGCATATACTCCGGGACTAGCGTCTACAATGAGCAGTTCTTC
TRBV12-5	TRBJ2-2	-	-	CASVTGGLGTGELFF	TGTGCTAGTGTTACGGGGGGCCTGGGCACCGGGGAGCTGTTTTTT
TRBV6-1	TRBJ2-3	-	many	CASTPQGLSTDTQYF	TGTGCCAGCACCCCCCAGGGCCTTAGCACAGATACGCAGTATTTT
TRBV7-2	TRBJ1-1	-	-	CASSLDIRDTEAFF	TGTGCCAGCAGCCTGGACATTAGAGACACTGAAGCTTTCTTT
TRBV12-3/TRBV12-4	TRBJ1-1	-	many	CASSLALRYTEAFF	TGTGCCAGCAGTTTGGCCCTCAGGTACACTGAAGCTTTCTTT
TRBV27	TRBJ1-1	-	many	CASSLANRAGTEAFF	TGTGCCAGCAGTTTAGCGAACAGGGCGGGGACTGAAGCTTTCTTT
TRBV12-3/TRBV12-4	TRBJ2-7	-	once	CASRRSSVSGRYEQYF	TGTGCCAGCAGGCGTTCTTCGGTTAGCGGTAGATACGAGCAGTACTTC
TRBV29-1	TRBJ2-3	TRBD1	many	CSVETRGLGDTQYF	TGCAGCGTTGAAACCAGGGGGCTGGGAGATACGCAGTATTTT
TRBV7-6	TRBJ2-5	TRBD2	-	CASSSAGGYQETQYF	TGTGCCAGCAGCTCCGCGGGAGGTTACCAAGAGACCCAGTACTTC
TRBV5-1	TRBJ2-7	TRBD1	many	CASSPRGQGDEQYF	TGCGCCAGCAGCCCACGAGGACAGGGGGACGAGCAGTACTTC